The 28 T cell receptor beta chains below come from one sample, sequenced in a study of shared clonotypes between healthy human individuals. Only in-frame clones appear in the TCRdb table, and some are missing; sequencing was by immunoSEQ multiplex PCR. The sample records about 100,000 clones, roughly half being singletons. Sequenced sample: PBMCs. These receptors all come from a woman in her forties in good health. Some clones in this sample may be carry-over from other donors' samples.

This clone has just a few counts. The rearrangement joins TRBV5-1 to TRBJ2-1; D might be TRBD1 (6 bases). Trimming cost V 4 bases and J 6 bases, with 14 bases left between them. The CDR3 contains 14 residues. Germline-derived CDR1 and CDR2 are SGHRS and YFSETQ. CDR3 nucleotide sequence: TGCGCCAGCAGCGCCCGGACAGAGAGCAATGAGCAGTTCTTC. It yields the protein CASSARTESNEQFF.

This clone was observed at least ten times. The CDR3 carries no conserved terminal phenylalanine or tryptophan, so it likely arises from a read error. The chain uses TRBV19 and TRBJ1-2; D is uncertain. Between the trimmed V and J ends, which lost 6 bases and 6 bases, there was a span of 11 bases. The CDR3 spans 12 residues. Germline assignment: CDR1 LNHDA and CDR2 SQIVND (reference sequence). In DNA, the CDR3 is TGTGCCAGTAGGGCAGCCCTACATGGCTACACCCTC. It translates to CASRAALHGYTL.

The chain is built from TRBV11-1 and TRBJ1-2; no reliable D call. The CDR3 is 13 amino acids. Germline CDR1 SGHAT, CDR2 FQDESV (reference sequence). Trimming pared 1 base from V and 2 bases from J, leaving 5 bases between. The CDR3 here is CASSLGGNYGYTF. CDR3 in DNA: TGTGCCAGCAGCTTAGGGGGAAACTATGGCTACACCTTC.

This clone is deemed medium-sized. CDR3 region: CASSTSGRAREQYF. The DNA of the CDR3 is TGCGCCAGCAGCACTAGCGGGAGGGCCAGGGAGCAGTACTTC. The chain links TRBV5-1 to TRBJ2-7; TRBD2 matches 13 bases. The CDR3 is 14 residues long. V shed 4 bases, J shed 7 bases, and the junction held 5 bases outside the gene matches. Per germline, CDR1 SGHRS and CDR2 YFSETQ.

This clone was seen ten or more times. This chain links TRBV7-2 with TRBJ2-2; TRBD1 or TRBD2 may be the D gene (5 bases each). Germline lookup yields CDR1 SGHTA and CDR2 FQGNSA. Trimming removed 1 base at V and 2 bases at J, with 8 bases between. CDR3 length: 15 residues. In DNA, the CDR3 is TGTGCCAGCAGCTTAGTCGGGGCTAACACCGGGGAGCTGTTTTTT. Translated: CASSLVGANTGELFF. Full variable domain (outside the CDR3, taken from reference TRBV7-2 and TRBJ2-2): GAGVSQSPSNKVTEKGKDVELRCDPISGHTALYWYRQSLGQGLEFLIYFQGNSAPDKSGLPSDRFSAERTGGSVSTLTIQRTQQEDSAVYLCASSLVGANTGELFFGEGSRLTVL.

This clone occurred many times. This chain uses TRBV29-1 with TRBJ1-5; the D gene is possibly TRBD1 (6 bases). The length of the CDR3 is 13 residues. Trimming removed 4 bases from V and 4 bases from J, with 11 bases in between. Looked up from germline, CDR1 is SQVTM and CDR2 is ANQGSEA. The CDR3 region has the DNA TGCAGCGTTGCCCAGGGGCCAAATCAGCCCCAGCATTTT. Translating gives CSVAQGPNQPQHF.

The table lists this clone with many counts. The chain couples TRBV2 to TRBJ2-7, with D unresolved. The CDR3 extends over 12 amino acids. The germline V and J ends were trimmed by 3 bases and 11 bases, with 14 bases remaining between them. The germline V gene has CDR1 SNHLY and CDR2 FYNNEI. The CDR3 bases are TGTGCCAGCAGTGAGATCCCAGCTTGGAAGTACTTC. Translated: CASSEIPAWKYF. The full variable domain, with the rest looked up from reference TRBV2 and TRBJ2-7, is EPEVTQTPSHQVTQMGQEVILRCVPISNHLYFYWYRQILGQKVEFLVSFYNNEISEKSEIFDDQFSVERPDGSNFTLKIRSTKLEDSAMYFCASSEIPAWKYFGPGTRLTVT.

The chain joins TRBV7-9 to TRBJ1-1, with a tentative D call TRBD1 (6 bases). The V end was cut by 1 base, the J end by 1 base, with 10 bases between. Germline V gene sequence: CDR1 SEHNR, CDR2 FQNEAQ (reference sequence). The CDR3 has 15 residues. The CDR3 DNA reads as TGTGCCAGCAGCTTAGTAGGGGGTGGGAACACTGAAGCTTTCTTT. This sequence encodes CASSLVGGGNTEAFF. Drawing the rest from reference TRBV7-9 and TRBJ1-1, the complete variable domain is DTGVSQNPRHKITKRGQNVTFRCDPISEHNRLYWYRQTLGQGPEFLTYFQNEAQLEKSRLLSDRFSAERPKGSFSTLEIQRTEQGDSAMYLCASSLVGGGNTEAFFGQGTRLTVV.

In this sample, this clone turned up a few times. Different DNA sequences within this sample yield the same CDR3. V and J are TRBV7-7 and TRBJ2-5; 7 bases are a match to TRBD1. The CDR3 has 13 amino acids. Germline assignment: CDR1 SSHAT and CDR2 FNYEAQ (reference sequence). J gave up 2 bases and V 5 bases, and 2 bases lay outside the gene matches. The CDR3 bases are TGTGCCAGCAGCCTGGACAGGCAAGAGACCCAGTACTTC. It yields the protein CASSLDRQETQYF.

Only a few counts were recorded for this clone. V and J are TRBV5-1 and TRBJ2-3; perhaps TRBD2 as D (6 bases). V lost 0 bases to trimming and J lost 3 bases, with 8 bases between them. CDR3 length: 14 amino acids. The germline CDR1 and CDR2 sequences are SGHRS and YFSETQ. CDR3 in DNA: TGCGCCAGCAGCTTGGTCGGGACTACAGATACGCAGTATTTT. Translating it yields CASSLVGTTDTQYF.

This clone was seen just once. CDR3 nucleotide sequence: TGTGCCAGCAGAACCAGACAGGGGGGCGAGCAGTACTTC. It is translated as CASRTRQGGEQYF. The rearrangement uses TRBV7-2 and TRBJ2-7; 9 nucleotides align to TRBD1. Germline CDR1 is SGHTA and CDR2 is FQGNSA. With V trimmed by 6 bases and J by 6 bases, 6 bases remained unmatched. The CDR3 extends over 13 amino acids.

Note on this clone: This may come from a read error, since a much larger clone is one base off. This chain joins TRBV7-2 and TRBJ2-7; D not certain. Trimming cost V 5 bases and J 3 bases, with 11 bases left between them. Germline V gene lookup returns CDR1 SGHTA and CDR2 FQGNSA. The CDR3 length is 13 residues. The CDR3, as DNA: TGTGCCAGCAGCCTATCTCCGAACTACGAGCAGTACTTC. Translated: CASSLSPNYEQYF.

The genes are TRBV7-2 and TRBJ1-6; D uncertain. The CDR3 contains 13 residues. The V gene lost 1 base and the J gene lost 10 bases, with 8 bases spanning the gap. The germline V gene encodes CDR1 SGHTA and CDR2 FQGNSA. DNA for the CDR3: TGTGCCAGCAGCTTAGAGGCGAAATCACCCCTCCACTTT. This sequence encodes CASSLEAKSPLHF.

Concerning this clone itself: It is likely a read error: a sequence one base away is far more abundant. In the same sample, other DNA sequences code for this CDR3. This chain joins TRBV15 and TRBJ2-7; D ambiguous. This CDR3 contains 15 residues. Germline V lookup: CDR1 LNHNV, CDR2 YYDKDF (reference sequence). Written as DNA, the CDR3 is TGTGCCACTAGCAGAGATCCAGGCGGCTCCTACGAGCAGTACTTC. As protein: CATSRDPGGSYEQYF.

On this clone itself: The sample has other DNA sequences that encode this CDR3 too. The rearrangement uses TRBV5-1 and TRBJ1-5; maybe TRBD1 (6 bases). Germline V gives CDR1 SGHRS, CDR2 YFSETQ. The germline V and J ends were trimmed by 0 bases and 7 bases, with 11 bases remaining between them. This CDR3 spans 14 amino acids. The CDR3: CASSLGQGTQPQHF. DNA of the CDR3: TGCGCCAGCAGCTTGGGGCAGGGGACCCAGCCCCAGCATTTT.

The rearrangement uses TRBV28 and TRBJ2-7; TRBD1 aligns across 7 bases. Germline values: CDR1 MDHEN, CDR2 SYDVKM. Germline trimming cut 5 bases from V and 7 bases from J; bases unmatched to any gene: 5. The CDR3 length is 12 residues. CDR3 nucleotides: TGTGCCAGCAGTCAGGGGGTGGGGGAGCAGTACTTC. Translating it yields CASSQGVGEQYF.

The V call is TRBV4-2, the J call TRBJ2-1, with 10 bases lining up with TRBD2. This CDR3 has 19 amino acids. J lost 1 base, V lost 2 bases, and 11 bases had no gene match. Germline V lookup: CDR1 LGHNA, CDR2 YNFKEQ. CDR3 protein: CASSQSLGASGSSYNEQFF. DNA for the CDR3: TGTGCCAGCAGCCAATCCCTCGGGGCTAGCGGGAGTTCCTACAATGAGCAGTTCTTC.

This clone was recorded once. A read error is the likely source, as a far larger clone sits one nucleotide away. The V gene is TRBV7-9, the J gene TRBJ1-4; 11 bases are shared with TRBD1. This CDR3 comprises 15 residues. From germline, CDR1 is SEHNR and CDR2 FQNEAQ (reference sequence). This CDR3 is CASSLVGQGDEKLVF. The CDR3 DNA reads TGTGCCAGCAGCTTAGTGGGACAGGGGGATGAAAAACTGGTTTTT.

As concerns this clone: A far bigger clonotype differs at one base, so this is likely a read error. Without the conserved terminal phenylalanine or tryptophan, this CDR3 likely stems from a read error. This chain connects TRBV5-4 to TRBJ1-2; 7 bases agree with TRBD1. The junction had 2 bases not matched to a gene; V was cut back by 4 bases and J by 2 bases. Per the germline V gene, CDR1 is SGHNT and CDR2 is YYREEE (reference sequence). CDR3 length: 13 residues. The CDR3 DNA sequence: TGTGCCAGCAGCCCGACAGGGAACTATGGCTACACCCTC. It specifies CASSPTGNYGYTL.

J is TRBJ2-3 and V is TRBV7-8; the D is unclear. Germline CDR1 SGHVS, CDR2 FQNEAQ. The CDR3 totals 16 residues. Trimming left V 7 bases short and J 5 bases short, with 22 bases between. The CDR3 sequence: CASTPRFLVLGDTQYF. DNA for the CDR3: TGTGCCAGCACCCCTCGGTTCCTAGTTCTGGGAGATACGCAGTATTTT. Filled out from reference TRBV7-8 and TRBJ2-3, the complete variable domain reads GAGVSQSPRYKVAKRGQDVALRCDPISGHVSLFWYQQALGQGPEFLTYFQNEAQLDKSGLPSDRFFAERPEGSVSTLKIQRTQQEDSAVYLCASTPRFLVLGDTQYFGPGTRLTVL.

In its sample, this clone was seen many times. CDR3 DNA sequence: TGTGCCAGCAGTGAGGGCAGCTATGGCTACACCTTC. Protein: CASSEGSYGYTF. The rearrangement links TRBV25-1 to TRBJ1-2, with D unresolved. Trimming left V 3 bases short and J 4 bases short, with 6 bases between. CDR3 length: 12 residues. Germline CDR1 reads MGHDK; CDR2 reads SYGVNS.

The chain combines TRBV28 with TRBJ1-5; 7 nucleotides agree with TRBD1. Germline assignment: CDR1 MDHEN and CDR2 SYDVKM. The CDR3 consists of 14 residues. Unmatched junction bases numbered 8, after V lost 5 bases and J lost 7 bases. Here the CDR3 reads CASSNSGQQQPQHF. The CDR3, as DNA: TGTGCCAGCAGTAACTCGGGACAGCAGCAGCCCCAGCATTTT.

The chain links TRBV6-5 to TRBJ1-5; no clear D gene. V was trimmed by 2 bases and J by 0 bases, leaving 8 bases between them. Germline values: CDR1 MNHEY, CDR2 SVGAGI. The CDR3 is 15 residues long. Here the CDR3 DNA reads TGTGCCAGCAGTTACGAGGGCTATAGCAATCAGCCCCAGCATTTT. It is translated as CASSYEGYSNQPQHF.

The sample holds a few counts of this clone. The J gene is TRBJ2-7, the V gene TRBV28, with no clear D. Deletions cut 3 bases from V and 3 bases from J, with 9 bases between. The germline V gene encodes CDR1 MDHEN and CDR2 SYDVKM. The CDR3 contains 13 residues. CDR3 DNA: TGTGCCAGCAGTTTTTCGGAACACTACGAGCAGTACTTC. Translating it yields CASSFSEHYEQYF.

This chain connects TRBV7-9 to TRBJ2-2, with TRBD2 matching over 13 bases. V lost 2 bases and J lost 2; bases outside the gene matches: 2. The CDR3 spans 17 residues. The V gene's germline CDR1 is SEHNR and CDR2 FQNEAQ (reference sequence). CDR3 sequence: CASSLPGLAGNTGELFF. The CDR3 nucleotides are TGTGCCAGCAGCTTACCGGGACTAGCGGGAAACACCGGGGAGCTGTTTTTT.

The V gene is TRBV6-1, the J gene TRBJ1-2; no firm D call. With 3 bases removed from V and 2 bases from J, the gap between germline ends came to 10 bases. The CDR3 runs to 14 residues. Germline V lookup: CDR1 MNHNS, CDR2 SASEGT. In nucleotides, the CDR3 is TGTGCCAGCAGTGAGTACAGAAGCAACTATGGCTACACCTTC. Its protein is CASSEYRSNYGYTF.

The CDR3 here is CASSAGPERSEQFF. The CDR3 DNA follows: TGTGCCAGCAGCGCCGGGCCGGAACGTAGTGAGCAGTTCTTC. The chain employs TRBV7-3 and TRBJ2-1; D uncertain. The CDR3 is 14 amino acids. In germline, CDR1 is SGHTA, CDR2 FQGTGA. V lost 5 bases, J lost 9 bases, and 17 bases lay in between. Full variable domain (outside the CDR3, taken from reference TRBV7-3 and TRBJ2-1): GAGVSQTPSNKVTEKGKYVELRCDPISGHTALYWYRQSLGQGPEFLIYFQGTGAADDSGLPNDRFFAVRPEGSVSTLKIQRTERGDSAVYLCASSAGPERSEQFFGPGTRLTVL.

As for this clone: The junction shows a germline mismatch at one end, possibly a read error. The genes are TRBV15 and TRBJ2-7, with 9 bases fitting TRBD1. This CDR3 spans 15 amino acids. The V gene's germline CDR1 is LNHNV and CDR2 YYDKDF (reference sequence). This CDR3 is CATSREYRGPAAGTF. DNA of the CDR3: TGTGCCACCAGCAGAGAGTACAGGGGGCCGGCCGCGGGTACCTTC.